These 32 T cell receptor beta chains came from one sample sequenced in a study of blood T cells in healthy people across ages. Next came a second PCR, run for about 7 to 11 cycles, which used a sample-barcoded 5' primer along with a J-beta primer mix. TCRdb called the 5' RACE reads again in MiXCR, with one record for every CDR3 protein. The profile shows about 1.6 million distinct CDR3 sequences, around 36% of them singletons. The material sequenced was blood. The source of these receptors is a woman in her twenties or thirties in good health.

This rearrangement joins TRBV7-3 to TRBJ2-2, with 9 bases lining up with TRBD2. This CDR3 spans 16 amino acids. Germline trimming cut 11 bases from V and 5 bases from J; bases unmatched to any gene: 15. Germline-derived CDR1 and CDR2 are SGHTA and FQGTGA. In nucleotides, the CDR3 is TGTGCCGGCACCCCGGGGGTAGCGGGAGTTACCGGGGAGCTGTTTTTT. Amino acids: CAGTPGVAGVTGELFF.

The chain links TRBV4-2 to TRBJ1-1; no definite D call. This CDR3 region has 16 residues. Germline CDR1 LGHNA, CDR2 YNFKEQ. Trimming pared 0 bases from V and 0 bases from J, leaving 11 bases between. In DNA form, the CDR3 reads TGTGCCAGCAGCCAAGAGGCGGGCCGAATGAACACTGAAGCTTTCTTT. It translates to CASSQEAGRMNTEAFF.

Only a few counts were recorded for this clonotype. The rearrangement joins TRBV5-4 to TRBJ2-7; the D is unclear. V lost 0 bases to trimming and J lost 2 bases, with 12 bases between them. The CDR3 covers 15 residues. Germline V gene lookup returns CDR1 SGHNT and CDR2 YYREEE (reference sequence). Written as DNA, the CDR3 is TGTGCCAGCAGCTTGGGGGCCCAGCAGGCCTACGAGCAGTACTTC. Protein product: CASSLGAQQAYEQYF.

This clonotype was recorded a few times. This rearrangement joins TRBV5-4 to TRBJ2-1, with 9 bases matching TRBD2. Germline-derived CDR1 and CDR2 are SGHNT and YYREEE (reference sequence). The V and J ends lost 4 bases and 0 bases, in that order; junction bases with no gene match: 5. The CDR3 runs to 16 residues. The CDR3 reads CASSLRSGSSYNEQFF. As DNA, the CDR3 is TGTGCCAGCAGCCTACGTAGCGGGAGCTCCTACAATGAGCAGTTCTTC.

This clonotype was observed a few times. The CDR3 is CASSYGNVEELTENTEAFF. CDR3 bases: TGTGCCAGCAGTTACGGCAACGTCGAAGAGCTGACAGAGAACACTGAAGCTTTCTTT. The chain links TRBV6-2 or TRBV6-3 to TRBJ1-1, with D perhaps TRBD1 (5 bases). The CDR3 is made up of 19 amino acids. V was pared by 2 bases and J by 1 base, with 23 bases between. CDR1 and CDR2 (germline): MNHEY, SVGEGT.

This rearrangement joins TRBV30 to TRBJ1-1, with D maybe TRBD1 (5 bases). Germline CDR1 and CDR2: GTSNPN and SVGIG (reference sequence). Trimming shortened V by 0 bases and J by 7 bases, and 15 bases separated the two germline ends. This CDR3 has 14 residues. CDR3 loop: CAWSVGAAEIEAFF. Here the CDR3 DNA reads TGTGCCTGGAGTGTCGGGGCGGCCGAAATTGAAGCTTTCTTT.

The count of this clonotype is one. The CDR3 DNA follows: TGTGCCAGCAGCAAGGACATTTCCCTATATGGCTACACCTTC. Translating gives CASSKDISLYGYTF. The chain is built from TRBV7-2 and TRBJ1-2, with D perhaps matching TRBD1 (5 bases). Trimming left V 5 bases short and J 5 bases short, with 15 bases between. Germline V gene sequence: CDR1 SGHTA, CDR2 FQGNSA. This CDR3 is built from 14 residues.

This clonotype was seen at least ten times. The CDR3 is CASRSKGGSYGYTF. CDR3 bases: TGTGCCAGCAGATCCAAGGGGGGTTCCTATGGCTACACCTTC. The rearrangement links TRBV7-2 to TRBJ1-2, with D maybe TRBD1 (6 bases). V was trimmed by 6 bases and J by 4 bases, leaving 15 bases between them. The length of the CDR3 is 14 residues. The germline V gene encodes CDR1 SGHTA and CDR2 FQGNSA.

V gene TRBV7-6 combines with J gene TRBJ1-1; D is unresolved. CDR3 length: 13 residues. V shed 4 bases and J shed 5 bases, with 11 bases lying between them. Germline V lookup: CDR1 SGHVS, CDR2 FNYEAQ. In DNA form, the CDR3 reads TGTGCCAGCAGCTCATCAGACGGAACTGAAGCTTTCTTT. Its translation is CASSSSDGTEAFF.

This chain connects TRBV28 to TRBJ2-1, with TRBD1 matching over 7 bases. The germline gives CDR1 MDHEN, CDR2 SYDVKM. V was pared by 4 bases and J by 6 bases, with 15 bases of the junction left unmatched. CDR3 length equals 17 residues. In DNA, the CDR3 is TGTGCCAGCAGTTCGACCCTACAGACAGGGAGAAGCAATGAGCAGTTCTTC. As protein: CASSSTLQTGRSNEQFF.

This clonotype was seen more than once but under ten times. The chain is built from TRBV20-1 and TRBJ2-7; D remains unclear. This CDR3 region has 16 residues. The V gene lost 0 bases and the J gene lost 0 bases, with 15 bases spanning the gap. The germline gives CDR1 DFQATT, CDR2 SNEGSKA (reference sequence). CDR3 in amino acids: CSARDQNGWSSYEQYF. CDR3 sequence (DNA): TGCAGTGCTAGAGATCAGAACGGATGGAGCTCCTACGAGCAGTACTTC.

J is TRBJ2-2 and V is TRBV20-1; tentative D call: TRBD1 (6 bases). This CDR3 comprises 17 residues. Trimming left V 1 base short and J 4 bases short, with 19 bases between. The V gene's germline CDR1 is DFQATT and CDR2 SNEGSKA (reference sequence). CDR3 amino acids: CSARGQGSLYLTGELFF. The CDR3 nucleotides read TGCAGTGCTAGAGGGCAGGGGTCCCTTTACCTCACCGGGGAGCTGTTTTTT.

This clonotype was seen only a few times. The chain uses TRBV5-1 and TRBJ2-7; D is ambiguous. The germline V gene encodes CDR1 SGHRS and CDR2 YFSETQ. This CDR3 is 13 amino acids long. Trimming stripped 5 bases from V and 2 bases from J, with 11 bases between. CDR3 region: CASRPGLAYEQYF. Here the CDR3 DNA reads TGCGCCAGCAGGCCCGGATTGGCCTACGAGCAGTACTTC.

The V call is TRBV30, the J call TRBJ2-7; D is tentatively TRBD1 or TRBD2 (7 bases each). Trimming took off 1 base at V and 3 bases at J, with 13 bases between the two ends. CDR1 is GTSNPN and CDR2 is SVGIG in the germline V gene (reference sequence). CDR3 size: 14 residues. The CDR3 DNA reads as TGTGCCTGGAGTGGGGAGGGGGCCAACTACGAGCAGTACTTC. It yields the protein CAWSGEGANYEQYF.

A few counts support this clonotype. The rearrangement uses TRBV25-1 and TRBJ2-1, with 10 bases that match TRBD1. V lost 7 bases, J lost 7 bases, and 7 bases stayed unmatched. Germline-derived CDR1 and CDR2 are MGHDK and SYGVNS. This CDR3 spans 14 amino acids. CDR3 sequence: CASTRQGARNEQFF. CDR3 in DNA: TGTGCCAGCACCCGACAGGGGGCGCGGAATGAGCAGTTCTTC.

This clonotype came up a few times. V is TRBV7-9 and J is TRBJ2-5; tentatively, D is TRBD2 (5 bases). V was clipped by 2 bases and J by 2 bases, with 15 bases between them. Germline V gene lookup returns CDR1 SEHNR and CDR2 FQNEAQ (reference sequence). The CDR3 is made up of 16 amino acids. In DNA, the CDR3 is TGTGCCAGCAGCTTACGAGGGCAGCTCCTACAAGAGACCCAGTACTTC. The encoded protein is CASSLRGQLLQETQYF.

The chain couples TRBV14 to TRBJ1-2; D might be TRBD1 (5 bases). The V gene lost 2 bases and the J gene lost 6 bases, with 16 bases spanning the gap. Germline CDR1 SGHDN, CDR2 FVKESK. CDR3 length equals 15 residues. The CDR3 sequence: CASSQRGYLRHGYTF. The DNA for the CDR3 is TGTGCCAGCAGCCAACGGGGGTACCTTCGGCATGGCTACACCTTC.

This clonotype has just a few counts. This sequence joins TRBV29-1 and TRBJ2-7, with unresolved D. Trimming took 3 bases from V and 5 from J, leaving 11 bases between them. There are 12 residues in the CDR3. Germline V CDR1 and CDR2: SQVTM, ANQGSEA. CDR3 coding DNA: TGCAGCGTTGAGGGTGCGGCCCACGAGCAGTACTTC. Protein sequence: CSVEGAAHEQYF.

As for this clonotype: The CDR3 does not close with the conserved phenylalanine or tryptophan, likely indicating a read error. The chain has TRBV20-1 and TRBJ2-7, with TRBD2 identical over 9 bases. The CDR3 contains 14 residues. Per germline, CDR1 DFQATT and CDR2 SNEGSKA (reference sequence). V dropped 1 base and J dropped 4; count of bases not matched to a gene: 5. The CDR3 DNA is TGCAGTGCTAGAGTGGCGGGAGGGCAATACGAGCAGTACTTA. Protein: CSARVAGGQYEQYL.

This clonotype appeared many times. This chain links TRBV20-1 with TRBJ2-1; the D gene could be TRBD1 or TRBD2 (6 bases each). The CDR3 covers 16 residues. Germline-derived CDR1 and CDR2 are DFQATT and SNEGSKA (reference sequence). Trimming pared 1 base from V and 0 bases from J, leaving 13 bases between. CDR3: CSARVQGGSSYNEQFF. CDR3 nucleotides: TGCAGTGCTAGAGTCCAAGGGGGGAGCTCCTACAATGAGCAGTTCTTC.

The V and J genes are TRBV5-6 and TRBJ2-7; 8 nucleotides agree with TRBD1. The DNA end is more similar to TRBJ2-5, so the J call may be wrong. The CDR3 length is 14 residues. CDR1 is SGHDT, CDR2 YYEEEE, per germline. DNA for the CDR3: TGTGCCAGCAGCTATGACAGGGGACGTGAGACCCAGTACTTC. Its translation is CASSYDRGRETQYF.

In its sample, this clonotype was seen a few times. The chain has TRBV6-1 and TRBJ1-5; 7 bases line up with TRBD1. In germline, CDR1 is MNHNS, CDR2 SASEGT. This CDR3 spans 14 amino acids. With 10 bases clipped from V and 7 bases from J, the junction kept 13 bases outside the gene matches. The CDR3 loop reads CAISDRPRGQPQHF. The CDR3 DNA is TGTGCCATCTCGGACAGGCCTCGAGGGCAGCCCCAGCATTTT.

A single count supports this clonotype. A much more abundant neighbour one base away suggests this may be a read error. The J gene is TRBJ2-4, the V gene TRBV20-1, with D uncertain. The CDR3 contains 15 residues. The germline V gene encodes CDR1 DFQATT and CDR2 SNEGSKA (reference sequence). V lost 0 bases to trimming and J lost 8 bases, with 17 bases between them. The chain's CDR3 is CSARDATVQPHIQYF. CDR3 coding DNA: TGCAGTGCTAGAGATGCCACTGTACAGCCGCACATTCAGTACTTC.

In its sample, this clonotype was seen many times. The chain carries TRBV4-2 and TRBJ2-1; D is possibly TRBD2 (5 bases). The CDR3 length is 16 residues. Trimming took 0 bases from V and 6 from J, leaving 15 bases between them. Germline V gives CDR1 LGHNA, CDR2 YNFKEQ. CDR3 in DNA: TGTGCCAGCAGCCAAGAGAGCGGAACGGCATTCAATGAGCAGTTCTTC. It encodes CASSQESGTAFNEQFF.

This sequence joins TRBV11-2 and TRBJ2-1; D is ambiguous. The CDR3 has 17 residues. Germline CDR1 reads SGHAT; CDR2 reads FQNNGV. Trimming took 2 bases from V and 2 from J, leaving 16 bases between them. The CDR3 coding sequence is TGTGCCAGCAGCTTAAGGTTGGGCGCGGCCACCTACAATGAGCAGTTCTTC. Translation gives CASSLRLGAATYNEQFF.

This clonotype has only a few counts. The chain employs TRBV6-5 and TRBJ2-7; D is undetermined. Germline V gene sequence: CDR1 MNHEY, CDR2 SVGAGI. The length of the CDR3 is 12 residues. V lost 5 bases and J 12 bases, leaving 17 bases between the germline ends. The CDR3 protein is CASSVPQTDRYF. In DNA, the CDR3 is TGTGCCAGCAGTGTCCCCCAGACGGATCGGTACTTC.

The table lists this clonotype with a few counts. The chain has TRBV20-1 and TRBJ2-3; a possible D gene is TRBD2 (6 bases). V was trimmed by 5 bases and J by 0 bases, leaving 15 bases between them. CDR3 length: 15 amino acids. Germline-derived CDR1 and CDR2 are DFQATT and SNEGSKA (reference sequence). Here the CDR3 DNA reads TGCAGTGCTCACCCGCCGGGACTTAGCACAGATACGCAGTATTTT. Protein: CSAHPPGLSTDTQYF.

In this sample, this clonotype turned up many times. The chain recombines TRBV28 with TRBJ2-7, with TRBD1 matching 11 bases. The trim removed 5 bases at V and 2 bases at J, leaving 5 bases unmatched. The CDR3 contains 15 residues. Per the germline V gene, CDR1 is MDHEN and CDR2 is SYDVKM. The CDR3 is CASSPTGQGAYEQYF. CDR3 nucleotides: TGTGCCAGCAGTCCGACGGGACAGGGGGCCTACGAGCAGTACTTC.

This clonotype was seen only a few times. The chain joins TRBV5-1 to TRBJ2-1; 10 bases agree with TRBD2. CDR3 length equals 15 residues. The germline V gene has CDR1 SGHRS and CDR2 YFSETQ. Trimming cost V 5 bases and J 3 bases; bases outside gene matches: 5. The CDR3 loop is CASRTTSGVYNEQFF. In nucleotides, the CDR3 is TGCGCCAGCAGAACCACTAGCGGGGTCTACAATGAGCAGTTCTTC.

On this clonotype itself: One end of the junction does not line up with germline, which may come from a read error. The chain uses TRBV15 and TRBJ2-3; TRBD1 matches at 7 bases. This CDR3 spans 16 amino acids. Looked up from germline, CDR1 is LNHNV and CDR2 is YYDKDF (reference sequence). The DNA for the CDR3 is TGTGCCACCAGCGGAGATCTTGGGCAGGGGGAGAATACGCAGTATTTT. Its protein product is CATSGDLGQGENTQYF.

CDR3 in DNA: TGTGCCAGCAGTTTATACGGGACAGGGGAATTCGAGCAGTACTTC. Translated, it gives CASSLYGTGEFEQYF. The J gene is TRBJ2-7, the V gene TRBV27; 10 bases match TRBD1. Germline V gene sequence: CDR1 MNHEY, CDR2 SMNVEV (reference sequence). The CDR3 sequence is 15 residues long. Germline trimming cut 1 base from V and 6 bases from J; bases unmatched to any gene: 6.

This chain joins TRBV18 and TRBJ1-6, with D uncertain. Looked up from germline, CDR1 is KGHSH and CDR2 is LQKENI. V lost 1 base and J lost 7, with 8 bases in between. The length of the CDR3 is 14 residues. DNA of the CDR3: TGTGCCAGCTCACCACGGGGAGAAAATTCACCCCTCCACTTT. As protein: CASSPRGENSPLHF.